The 20 T cell receptor beta chains reported below all come from one sample, sequenced in a study of shared clonotypes between healthy human individuals (dated by TCRdb to about 2020). For the CD8 naive samples, CD45RO-negative cells were positively selected for CCR7, yielding a CD45RA+CCR7+ population from which TemRA cells were excluded. Libraries were constructed by the immunoSEQ multiplex PCR assay. TCRdb provides this immuneACCESS table in a form limited to in-frame rearrangements. Some clones are lacking; in checked studies, under half of them reflect an unresolved V gene, and why the rest are absent is not known. The sample table contains about 2.1 million clones; only one count was recorded for about 93% of them. Of the sample, 1.5% to 2% is held by the ten largest clones. The sequenced material came from naive CD8+ T cells from PBMCs. Interpreted using the paper, the cell subset or site label stands for: CD45RA+CCR7+. The receptors were sampled from a young man in good health. Some clones in this sample may be carry-over from other donors' samples.

As to this clone: Different DNA sequences within this sample yield the same CDR3. This chain joins TRBV9 and TRBJ1-2, with no clear D. Trimming left V 0 bases short and J 2 bases short, with 5 bases between. CDR3 length equals 13 residues. The germline V gene has CDR1 SGDLS and CDR2 YYNGEE. The CDR3 loop reads CASSVAGNYGYTF. CDR3 DNA: TGTGCCAGCAGCGTAGCTGGGAACTATGGCTACACCTTC.

This chain connects TRBV15 to TRBJ2-7, with D maybe TRBD2 (5 bases). The V end lost 0 bases, the J end lost 0 bases, and 12 bases lay between the germline ends. The CDR3 loop spans 16 amino acids. Germline lookup yields CDR1 LNHNV and CDR2 YYDKDF (reference sequence). The chain's CDR3 is CATSRDLGDHSYEQYF. Here the CDR3 DNA reads TGTGCCACCAGCAGAGATCTCGGGGATCACTCCTACGAGCAGTACTTC.

The chain links TRBV27 to TRBJ2-5; D may be TRBD2 (5 bases). The CDR3 extends over 14 amino acids. V was cut by 3 bases and J by 5 bases, with 13 bases left in between. CDR1 is MNHEY and CDR2 is SMNVEV in the germline V gene (reference sequence). The CDR3 DNA reads as TGTGCCAGCAGTTTGCTAGCCAGTAGGGAGACCCAGTACTTC. Residues: CASSLLASRETQYF.

The chain has TRBV13 and TRBJ2-1; TRBD2 aligns across 9 bases. V gave up 1 base and J gave up 2 bases; unmatched junction bases: 9. Germline V gives CDR1 PRHDT, CDR2 FYEKMQ (reference sequence). The CDR3 runs 18 residues. CDR3 protein: CASSLEGSGSITYNEQFF. The CDR3 DNA reads as TGTGCCAGCAGCTTAGAAGGTAGCGGGAGTATAACCTACAATGAGCAGTTCTTC.

The chain carries TRBV7-9 and TRBJ2-3; 14 bases are shared with TRBD2. The ends lost 1 base at V and 1 base at J; junction bases unmatched: 4. This CDR3 region has 18 residues. The germline V gene encodes CDR1 SEHNR and CDR2 FQNEAQ (reference sequence). In nucleotides, the CDR3 is TGTGCCAGCAGCTTAGGGACTAGCGGGAGGCGGGGCACAGATACGCAGTATTTT. Protein sequence: CASSLGTSGRRGTDTQYF. The complete variable domain, with remaining parts taken from reference TRBV7-9 and TRBJ2-3, reads DTGVSQNPRHKITKRGQNVTFRCDPISEHNRLYWYRQTLGQGPEFLTYFQNEAQLEKSRLLSDRFSAERPKGSFSTLEIQRTEQGDSAMYLCASSLGTSGRRGTDTQYFGPGTRLTVL.

This CDR3 is CASSSTGYFSYNEQFF. The CDR3 coding sequence is TGTGCCAGCAGCTCCACCGGCTACTTCTCCTACAATGAGCAGTTCTTC. This chain connects TRBV27 to TRBJ2-1; D remains unclear. The V and J ends lost 6 bases and 0 bases respectively, with 15 bases between them. Germline V lookup: CDR1 MNHEY, CDR2 SMNVEV (reference sequence). This CDR3 is 16 amino acids long.

J is TRBJ2-7 and V is TRBV27, with a tentative D call TRBD2 (5 bases). Germline V gene sequence: CDR1 MNHEY, CDR2 SMNVEV (reference sequence). V was pared by 9 bases and J by 1 base, with 16 bases between. This CDR3 spans 14 amino acids. This CDR3 is CASRSAGASYEQYF. CDR3 sequence (DNA): TGTGCCAGTCGTTCGGCGGGCGCGTCCTACGAGCAGTACTTC.

The chain recombines TRBV27 with TRBJ2-7, with a tentative D call TRBD1 (6 bases). The V gene's germline CDR1 is MNHEY and CDR2 SMNVEV (reference sequence). The CDR3 spans 14 residues. V lost 6 bases and J lost 0, with 12 bases in between. The DNA of the CDR3 is TGTGCCAGCAGCCATCGGGACACCTCCTACGAGCAGTACTTC. Its translation is CASSHRDTSYEQYF.

The chain is built from TRBV28 and TRBJ2-7; TRBD1 agrees at 9 bases. The CDR3 runs 15 residues. J lost 5 bases, V lost 3 bases, and 8 bases had no gene match. In germline, CDR1 is MDHEN, CDR2 SYDVKM. CDR3 region: CASSLGTGNYHEQYF. In nucleotides, the CDR3 is TGTGCCAGCAGTTTGGGGACAGGGAATTACCACGAGCAGTACTTC.

This clone was seen a single time. The CDR3 is CASSIGRGLAVQSYEQYF. The CDR3 DNA follows: TGTGCCAGTAGTATAGGCCGGGGACTAGCGGTCCAATCCTACGAGCAGTACTTC. This sequence joins TRBV19 and TRBJ2-7; 11 positions agree with TRBD2. Germline trimming cut 1 base from V and 1 base from J; bases unmatched to any gene: 9. In germline, CDR1 is LNHDA, CDR2 SQIVND (reference sequence). This CDR3 has 18 amino acids.

The CDR3 nucleotides are TGCGCCAGCAGCCCCGGTCTAGCCTCCTACAATGAGCAGTTCTTC. Its translation: CASSPGLASYNEQFF. The J gene is TRBJ2-1, the V gene TRBV5-1, with D perhaps TRBD2 (5 bases). CDR3 length equals 15 residues. Trimming stripped 4 bases from V and 0 bases from J, with 11 bases between. Per germline, CDR1 SGHRS and CDR2 YFSETQ.

V gene TRBV18 combines with J gene TRBJ2-2, with no clear D. Trimming shortened V by 8 bases and J by 5 bases, and 15 bases separated the two germline ends. This CDR3 is built from 14 residues. Germline V CDR1 and CDR2: KGHSH, LQKENI. The CDR3: CASILVRDTGELFF. Here the CDR3 DNA reads TGTGCCAGCATTCTCGTCAGAGATACCGGGGAGCTGTTTTTT.

This chain joins TRBV5-8 and TRBJ2-2; the D gene is possibly TRBD1 (5 bases). The CDR3 length is 15 residues. Per germline, CDR1 SGHTS and CDR2 YDEGEE. Trimming took off 0 bases at V and 4 bases at J, with 10 bases between the two ends. The CDR3 region is CASSLGDSSTGELFF. CDR3 DNA: TGTGCCAGCAGCTTGGGTGACAGCTCCACCGGGGAGCTGTTTTTT. Together with reference TRBV5-8 and TRBJ2-2, the CDR3 gives the full variable domain: EAGVTQSPTHLIKTRGQQATLRCSPISGHTSVYWYQQALGLGLQFLLWYDEGEERNRGNFPPRFSGRQFPNYSSELNVNALELEDSALYLCASSLGDSSTGELFFGEGSRLTVL.

The V gene is TRBV14, the J gene TRBJ2-7; 10 bases match TRBD1. CDR1 and CDR2 (germline): SGHDN, FVKESK. This CDR3 has 18 amino acids. Trimming at V came to 0 bases and at J to 0 bases, leaving 8 bases not matched to a gene. The DNA of the CDR3 is TGTGCCAGCAGCCAAGATAGAGGGGGACAGGGGTACTCCTACGAGCAGTACTTC. Translated, it gives CASSQDRGGQGYSYEQYF.

The rearrangement uses TRBV11-2 and TRBJ2-3; TRBD2 matches 8 bases. V shed 5 bases and J 4 bases; nucleotides not matched to a gene: 5. This CDR3 is built from 14 residues. From germline, CDR1 is SGHAT and CDR2 FQNNGV. The CDR3 here is CASSLGRVADTQYF. CDR3 nucleotide sequence: TGTGCCAGCAGCCTCGGGAGGGTTGCAGATACGCAGTATTTT.

The chain combines TRBV5-1 with TRBJ2-7; the match to TRBD2 covers 14 bases. V was clipped by 5 bases and J by 2 bases; unmatched bases: 9. This CDR3 is 17 amino acids long. Germline CDR1 and CDR2: SGHRS and YFSETQ. The CDR3 coding sequence is TGCGCCAGCAGGTCCGGGACTAGCGGGAGAGTCCCCTACGAGCAGTACTTC. As protein: CASRSGTSGRVPYEQYF.

The rearrangement uses TRBV28 and TRBJ1-5; D is unresolved. Trimming pared 3 bases from V and 7 bases from J, leaving 13 bases between. The V gene's germline CDR1 is MDHEN and CDR2 SYDVKM. This CDR3 has 14 residues. The CDR3 bases are TGTGCCAGCAGTTTTCCAGAAGGCCTACAGCCCCAGCATTTT. It translates to CASSFPEGLQPQHF.

The V call is TRBV7-9, the J call TRBJ2-7, with 12 bases identical to TRBD2. J lost 7 bases, V lost 4 bases, and 14 bases had no gene match. This CDR3 contains 17 residues. Germline V lookup: CDR1 SEHNR, CDR2 FQNEAQ (reference sequence). The DNA for the CDR3 is TGTGCCAGCAGCTCCTCGTCTAGCGGGAGGGCCTGGAGGGAGCAGTACTTC. The encoded protein is CASSSSSSGRAWREQYF.

The chain links TRBV5-8 to TRBJ2-7; D may correspond to TRBD1 or TRBD2 (5 bases each). From germline, CDR1 is SGHTS and CDR2 YDEGEE. This CDR3 region has 11 residues. The germline V and J ends were trimmed by 5 bases and 7 bases, with 10 bases remaining between them. The DNA of the CDR3 is TGTGCCAGCAGTCCGGGGCTTGAGCAGTACTTC. Encoded protein: CASSPGLEQYF.

The chain combines TRBV19 with TRBJ2-7; 7 nucleotides line up with TRBD1. Germline loops: CDR1 LNHDA, CDR2 SQIVND (reference sequence). J gave up 2 bases and V 6 bases, and 10 bases lay outside the gene matches. This CDR3 region has 15 residues. The CDR3, as DNA: TGTGCCAGTAGCAACTGGGACAGATCCCCCTACGAGCAGTACTTC. It encodes CASSNWDRSPYEQYF.